The 6 T cell receptor beta chains below come from one sample, sequenced in a study of beta chain features in type 1 diabetes. Expressed TCRB transcripts were sequenced after all isolated RNA was converted to cDNA. Method: immunoSEQ multiplex PCR; TCRdb's copy keeps in-frame clones and lacks some. The table includes 120,000 to 150,000 clones, 10% detected once. Sequenced: naive CD4+ T cells from blood. Every receptor here comes from a man aged 18 to 30 in good health.

The chain uses TRBV7-2 and TRBJ2-7; weak D call: TRBD1 (6 bases). V shed 3 bases and J shed 5 bases, with 14 bases lying between them. CDR1 and CDR2 from the germline V gene are SGHTA and FQGNSA. The CDR3 length is 14 residues. The CDR3 DNA is TGTGCCAGCAGCTTTAGAGGGGGACGGGACGAGCAGTACTTC. Translation gives CASSFRGGRDEQYF.

Written as DNA, the CDR3 is TGTGCCAGCAGCTTAAACGGCAGGGGATCTGCAGATACGCAGTATTTT. Translated, it gives CASSLNGRGSADTQYF. This chain connects TRBV7-3 to TRBJ2-3, with D possibly being TRBD1 (6 bases). Per the germline V gene, CDR1 is SGHTA and CDR2 is FQGTGA. The V end lost 1 base, the J end lost 4 bases, and 15 bases lay between the germline ends. This CDR3 spans 16 amino acids.

This clone was seen more than once but under ten times. The rearrangement links TRBV21-1 to TRBJ2-5; the D call in the table, TRBD2, was not verified against the DNA. TRBV21-1 is flagged as a pseudogene. The CDR3 loop spans 16 amino acids. The CDR3 nucleotides read TGTGCCAGCAGCAGAGAGCGGGGGCGTGTACGGGAGACCCAGTACTTC. It is translated as CASSRERGRVRETQYF.

The CDR3 region has the DNA TGTGCCTGGAATCAGGGTTTGGATCAGCCCCAGCATTTT. It is translated as CAWNQGLDQPQHF. V usage is TRBV30 and J usage is TRBJ1-5; a possible D gene is TRBD1 (5 bases). Germline CDR1 GTSNPN, CDR2 SVGIG (reference sequence). The V end was cut by 4 bases, the J end by 5 bases, with 12 bases between. The CDR3 loop spans 13 amino acids.

There are a few counts of this clone. The V call is TRBV19, the J call TRBJ2-1; 10 bases map to TRBD1. The junction had 8 bases not matched to a gene; V was cut back by 6 bases and J by 0 bases. Germline CDR1 is LNHDA and CDR2 is SQIVND (reference sequence). The CDR3 is 17 residues long. CDR3 sequence: CASRPGQGGYSYNEQFF. The CDR3 bases are TGTGCCAGTAGACCCGGACAGGGGGGGTACTCCTACAATGAGCAGTTCTTC.

This chain connects TRBV7-2 to TRBJ2-1; 8 positions agree with TRBD2. The junction had 4 bases not matched to a gene; V was cut back by 0 bases and J by 6 bases. The CDR3 loop spans 15 amino acids. Germline assignment: CDR1 SGHTA and CDR2 FQGNSA. The DNA of the CDR3 is TGTGCCAGCAGCTTAGCGGGACTAGGGAGCAATGAGCAGTTCTTC. Translated: CASSLAGLGSNEQFF.